This entry lists 8 T cell receptor beta chains sequenced from one sample in a study of human T cells and chemical hapten exposure. Time point denoted: patch test 2, 6 weeks after DPC sensitization. Stated treatment: therapeutic diphenylcyclopropenone sensitization with weekly scalp DPC. A single record per CDR3 protein comes from TCRdb applying MiXCR to the RACE reads. Altogether tens of thousands of distinct CDR3 sequences are present, around 8.8% being singletons, with the ten largest covering 3% to 4.5%. Here the sequenced sample was whole blood, taken in connection with sensitization to the hapten diphenylcyclopropenone (DPC). These receptors were collected from a woman aged 50 to 60 with alopecia areata. Some clones in this sample may be carry-over from other donors' samples.

The V call is TRBV12-3 or TRBV12-4, the J call TRBJ2-7; TRBD2 matches at 7 bases. The trim removed 6 bases at V and 2 bases at J, leaving 13 bases unmatched. This CDR3 contains 16 residues. The CDR3 nucleotides are TGTGCCAGCAGGAGGGGCGGGAGATTGGCCCCCTACGAGCAGTACTTC. This codes for CASRRGGRLAPYEQYF.

The chain combines TRBV15 with TRBJ2-5; D possibly corresponds to TRBD2 (6 bases). This CDR3 has 14 amino acids. V shed 1 base and J shed 2 bases, with 8 bases lying between them. Germline V gene data show CDR1 as LNHNV and CDR2 as YYDKDF (reference sequence). The CDR3 reads CATSRVGSQETQYF. CDR3 nucleotide sequence: TGTGCCACCAGCAGAGTCGGGAGTCAAGAGACCCAGTACTTC.

The rearrangement joins TRBV30 to TRBJ2-3, with 8 nucleotides matching TRBD1. With V trimmed by 7 bases and J by 0 bases, 12 bases remained unmatched. Germline CDR1 and CDR2: GTSNPN and SVGIG (reference sequence). The CDR3 length is 16 residues. CDR3: CAFTYQGARSTDTQYF. CDR3 nucleotides: TGTGCCTTCACATATCAGGGGGCGCGTAGCACAGATACGCAGTATTTT.

This clonotype was counted many times. V gene TRBV6-1 combines with J gene TRBJ1-1, with D possibly being TRBD1 (6 bases). This CDR3 is 14 amino acids long. Between the trimmed V and J ends, which lost 7 bases and 7 bases, there was a span of 19 bases. Germline-derived CDR1 and CDR2 are MNHNS and SASEGT. In DNA, the CDR3 is TGTGCCAGCACCCTAAAGGGGGGCAGCGGTGAAGCTTTCTTT. Translating it yields CASTLKGGSGEAFF.

This clonotype occurred many times. The chain has TRBV3-1 and TRBJ1-6; unclear D gene. This CDR3 has 15 amino acids. V dropped 1 base and J dropped 5 bases, with 9 bases sitting between them. Germline lookup yields CDR1 LGHDT and CDR2 YNNKEL (reference sequence). The CDR3, as DNA: TGTGCCAGCAGCCAAGGGGAAGTTAATAATTCACCCCTCCACTTT. It codes for CASSQGEVNNSPLHF.

The chain links TRBV5-1 to TRBJ2-3; 13 nucleotides line up with TRBD2. Trimming cost V 0 bases and J 5 bases; bases outside gene matches: 3. The CDR3 has 16 residues. CDR1 and CDR2 from the germline V gene are SGHRS and YFSETQ. Here the CDR3 DNA reads TGCGCCAGCAGCTTGGCACTAGCGGGGGGGCAAGATACGCAGTATTTT. This encodes CASSLALAGGQDTQYF.

This chain connects TRBV19 to TRBJ1-3; D ambiguous. The CDR3 sequence is 15 residues long. Germline V lookup: CDR1 LNHDA, CDR2 SQIVND (reference sequence). V was trimmed by 2 bases and J by 4 bases, leaving 12 bases between them. CDR3 coding DNA: TGTGCCAGTAGTATAAGGAGTACCAGCGGAAACACCATATATTTT. Translating it yields CASSIRSTSGNTIYF.

The CDR3 DNA follows: TGTGCCAGCAGACTCGGACAGGGCTCCTACGAGCAGTACTTC. Its protein product is CASRLGQGSYEQYF. V is TRBV7-2 and J is TRBJ2-7; 8 bases map to TRBD1. V lost 6 bases, J lost 0 bases, and 4 bases stayed unmatched. In germline, CDR1 is SGHTA, CDR2 FQGNSA. The length of the CDR3 is 14 residues.